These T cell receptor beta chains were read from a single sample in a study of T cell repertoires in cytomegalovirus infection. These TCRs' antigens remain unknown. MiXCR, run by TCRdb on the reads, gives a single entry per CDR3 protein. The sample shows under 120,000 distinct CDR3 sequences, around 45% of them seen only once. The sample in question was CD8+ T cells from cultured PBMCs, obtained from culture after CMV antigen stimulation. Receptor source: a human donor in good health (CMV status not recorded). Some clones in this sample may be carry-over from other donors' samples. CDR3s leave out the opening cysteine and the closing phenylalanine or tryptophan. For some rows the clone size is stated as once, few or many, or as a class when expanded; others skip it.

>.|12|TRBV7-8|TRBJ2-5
ASSPLDSQETQY
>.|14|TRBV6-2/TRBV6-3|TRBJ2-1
ASRELAGGSYNEQF
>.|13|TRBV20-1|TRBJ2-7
SAGVPGTASYEQY
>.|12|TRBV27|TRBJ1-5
ASSFGGSDQPQH
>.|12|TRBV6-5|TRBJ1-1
ASSYSDPNTEAF
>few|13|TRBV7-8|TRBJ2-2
ASSVASGGTGELF
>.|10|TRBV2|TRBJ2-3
ATSTNTDTQY
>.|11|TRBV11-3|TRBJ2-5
ASSFSRGETQY
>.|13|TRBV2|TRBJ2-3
ASSGVDGMTDTQY
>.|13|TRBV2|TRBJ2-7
ASSEGTGNAYEQY
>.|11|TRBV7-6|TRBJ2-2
ASSLWGTGELF
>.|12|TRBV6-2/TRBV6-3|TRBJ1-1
ASSSSFGAAEAF
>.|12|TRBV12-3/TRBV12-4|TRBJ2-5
ASSWTGGQETQY
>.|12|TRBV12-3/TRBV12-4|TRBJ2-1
ASSWARPNNEQF
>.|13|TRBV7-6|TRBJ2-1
ASSFRLAGMYEQF
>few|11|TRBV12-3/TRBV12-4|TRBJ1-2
ASTAPGGFGYT
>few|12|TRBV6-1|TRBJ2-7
ASSDGDGNYEQY
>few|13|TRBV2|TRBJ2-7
ASSAPDSFTYEQY
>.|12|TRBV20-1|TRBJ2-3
SASSGTRADTQY
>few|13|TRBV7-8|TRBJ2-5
ASSLGTSGGETQY
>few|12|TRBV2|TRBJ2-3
ASSERGGDYTQY
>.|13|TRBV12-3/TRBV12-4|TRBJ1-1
ASRGTGGVNTEAF
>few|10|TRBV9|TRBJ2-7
ASSTGGYEQY
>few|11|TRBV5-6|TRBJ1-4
ASSLDSGEKLF
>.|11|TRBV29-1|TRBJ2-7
SAEDGGGYEQY
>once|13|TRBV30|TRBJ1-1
AWIGTALVGTEAF
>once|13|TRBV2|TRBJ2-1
ASSGGRSSYNEQF
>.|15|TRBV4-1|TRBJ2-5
ASSQDPSGTLQETQY
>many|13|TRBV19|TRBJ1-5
ASSIDLGFGQPQH
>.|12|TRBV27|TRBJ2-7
ASALGGSSYEQY
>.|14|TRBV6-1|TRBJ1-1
ASSEAPSGGNTEAF
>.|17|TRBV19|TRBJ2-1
ASSVPGLAGQSSYNEQF
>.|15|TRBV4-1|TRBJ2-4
ASSRADRSGGRDIQY
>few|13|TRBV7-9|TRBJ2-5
ASSLERGTYETQY
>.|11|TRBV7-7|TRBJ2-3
ASSSTGVDTQY
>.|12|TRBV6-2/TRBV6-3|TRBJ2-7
ASRGLSSSYEQY
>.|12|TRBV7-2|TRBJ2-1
ASSWSGGNNEQF
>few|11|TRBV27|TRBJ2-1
ASSPAGAGEQF
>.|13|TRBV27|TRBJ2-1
ASSSGLRLYNEQF
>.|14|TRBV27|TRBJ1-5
ASRPIGSSSNQPQH
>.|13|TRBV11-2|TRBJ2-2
ASSLPTSGAGELF
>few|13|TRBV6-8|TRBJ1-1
ASSYMVGGRTEAF
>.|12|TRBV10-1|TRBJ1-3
ASSESSAGNTIY
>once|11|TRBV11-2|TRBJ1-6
ASSSPGGSPLH
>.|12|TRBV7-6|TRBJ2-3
ASSLGLAGGTQY
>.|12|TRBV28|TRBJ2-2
ASSLLGTTGELF
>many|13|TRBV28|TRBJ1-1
ASRELEGYNTEAF
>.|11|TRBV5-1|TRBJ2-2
ASSSSGVGELF
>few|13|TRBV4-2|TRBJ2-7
ASSQDPGPSYEQY
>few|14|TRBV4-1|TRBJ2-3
ASSQRQGGSTDTQY
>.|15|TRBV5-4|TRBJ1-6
ASSKDGYSSYNSPLH
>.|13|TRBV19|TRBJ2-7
ASSLGTSGANEQY
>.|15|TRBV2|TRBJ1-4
ASSGVGTGESVEKLF
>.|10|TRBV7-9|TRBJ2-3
ASSQITDTQY
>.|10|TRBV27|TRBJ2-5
ASRGPGVTQY